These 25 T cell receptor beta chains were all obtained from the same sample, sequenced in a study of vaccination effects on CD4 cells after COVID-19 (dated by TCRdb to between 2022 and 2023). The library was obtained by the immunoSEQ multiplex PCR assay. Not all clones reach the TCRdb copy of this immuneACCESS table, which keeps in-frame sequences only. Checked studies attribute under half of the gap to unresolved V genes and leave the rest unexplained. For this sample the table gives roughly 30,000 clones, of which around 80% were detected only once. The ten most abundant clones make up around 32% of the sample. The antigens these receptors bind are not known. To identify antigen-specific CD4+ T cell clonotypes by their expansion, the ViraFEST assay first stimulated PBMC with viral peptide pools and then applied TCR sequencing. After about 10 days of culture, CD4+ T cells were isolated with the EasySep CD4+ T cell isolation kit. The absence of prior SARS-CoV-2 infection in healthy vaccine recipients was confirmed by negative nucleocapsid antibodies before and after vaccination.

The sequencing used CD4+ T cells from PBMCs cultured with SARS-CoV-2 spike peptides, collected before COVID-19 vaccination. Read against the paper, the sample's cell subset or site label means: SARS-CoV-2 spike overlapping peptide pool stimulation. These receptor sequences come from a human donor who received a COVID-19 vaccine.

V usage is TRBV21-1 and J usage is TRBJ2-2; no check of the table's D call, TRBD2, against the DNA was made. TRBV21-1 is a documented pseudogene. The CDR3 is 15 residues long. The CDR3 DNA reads TGTGCCAGCAGCAAGGTTGGGCGATTGAGGCGGGGAGCTGTTTTT. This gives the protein CASSKVGRLRRGAVF.

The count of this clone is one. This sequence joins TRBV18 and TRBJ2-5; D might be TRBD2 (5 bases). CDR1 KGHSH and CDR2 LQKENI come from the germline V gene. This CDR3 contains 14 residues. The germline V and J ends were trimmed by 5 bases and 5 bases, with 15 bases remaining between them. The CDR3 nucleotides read TGTGCCAGCTCAGGTTCTCGACGAGGGGAGACCCAGTACTTC. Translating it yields CASSGSRRGETQYF.

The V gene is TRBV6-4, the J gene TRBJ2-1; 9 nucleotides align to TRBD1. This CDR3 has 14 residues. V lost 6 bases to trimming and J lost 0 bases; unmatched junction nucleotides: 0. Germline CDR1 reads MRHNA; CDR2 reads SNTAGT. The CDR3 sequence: CASRQGASYNEQFF. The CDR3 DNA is TGTGCCAGCAGACAGGGGGCCTCCTACAATGAGCAGTTCTTC.

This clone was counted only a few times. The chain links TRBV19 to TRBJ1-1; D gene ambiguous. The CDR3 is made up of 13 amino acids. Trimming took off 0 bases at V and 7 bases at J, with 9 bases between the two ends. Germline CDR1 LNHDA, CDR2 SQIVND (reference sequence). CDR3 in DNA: TGTGCCAGTAGTATAGAGGGTGTTCTTGAAGCTTTCTTT. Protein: CASSIEGVLEAFF.

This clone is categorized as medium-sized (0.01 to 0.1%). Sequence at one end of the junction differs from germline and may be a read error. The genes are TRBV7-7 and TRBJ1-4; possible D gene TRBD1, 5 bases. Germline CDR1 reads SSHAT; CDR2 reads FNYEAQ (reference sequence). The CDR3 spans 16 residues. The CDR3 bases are TGTGCTAGCAGCGCGCGGGACGCCCAAGAGCGTGAAAAACTGTTTTTT. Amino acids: CASSARDAQEREKLFF. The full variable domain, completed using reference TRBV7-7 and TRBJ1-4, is GAGVSQSPRYKVTKRGQDVTLRCDPISSHATLYWYQQALGQGPEFLTYFNYEAQPDKSGLPSDRFSAERPEGSISTLTIQRTEQRDSAMYRCASSARDAQEREKLFFGSGTQLSVL.

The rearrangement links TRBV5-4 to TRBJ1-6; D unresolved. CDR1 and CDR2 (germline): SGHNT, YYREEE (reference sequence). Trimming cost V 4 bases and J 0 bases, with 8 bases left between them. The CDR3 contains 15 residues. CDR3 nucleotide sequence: TGTGCCAGCAGCCCAGGAAGCTCCTATAATTCACCCCTCCACTTT. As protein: CASSPGSSYNSPLHF.

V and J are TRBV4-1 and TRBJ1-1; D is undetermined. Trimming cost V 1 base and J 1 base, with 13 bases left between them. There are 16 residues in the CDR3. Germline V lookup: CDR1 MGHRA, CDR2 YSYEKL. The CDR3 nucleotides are TGCGCCAGCAGCCAAGTCAATGGACTGACGAACACTGAAGCTTTCTTT. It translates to CASSQVNGLTNTEAFF.

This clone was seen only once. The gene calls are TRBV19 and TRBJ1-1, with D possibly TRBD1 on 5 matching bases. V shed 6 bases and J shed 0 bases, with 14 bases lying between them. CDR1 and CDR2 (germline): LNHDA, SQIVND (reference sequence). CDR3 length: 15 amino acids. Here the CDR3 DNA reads TGTGCCAGTAGCCCAATTATGACAGTGAACACTGAAGCTTTCTTT. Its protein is CASSPIMTVNTEAFF. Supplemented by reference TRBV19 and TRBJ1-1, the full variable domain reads DGGITQSPKYLFRKEGQNVTLSCEQNLNHDAMYWYRQDPGQGLRLIYYSQIVNDFQKGDIAEGYSVSREKKESFPLTVTSAQKNPTAFYLCASSPIMTVNTEAFFGQGTRLTVV.

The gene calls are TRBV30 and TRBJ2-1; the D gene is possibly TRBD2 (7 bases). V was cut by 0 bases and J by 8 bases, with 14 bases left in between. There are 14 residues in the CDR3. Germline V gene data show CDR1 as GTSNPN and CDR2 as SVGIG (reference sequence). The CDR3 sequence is CAWSVGGGPDEQFF. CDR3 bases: TGTGCCTGGAGTGTAGGGGGAGGGCCCGATGAGCAGTTCTTC. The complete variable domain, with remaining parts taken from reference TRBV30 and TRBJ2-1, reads SQTIHQWPATLVQPVGSPLSLECTVEGTSNPNLYWYRQAAGRGLQLLFYSVGIGQISSEVPQNLSASRPQDRQFILSSKKLLLSDSGFYLCAWSVGGGPDEQFFGPGTRLTVL.

CDR3 protein: CASSLSSGGRFQPQHF. DNA for the CDR3: TGTGCCAGCAGTTTATCTTCGGGGGGAAGGTTTCAGCCCCAGCATTTT. This sequence joins TRBV27 and TRBJ1-5; D is perhaps TRBD1 (5 bases). The V end lost 0 bases, the J end lost 6 bases, and 15 bases lay between the germline ends. Germline V gives CDR1 MNHEY, CDR2 SMNVEV (reference sequence). CDR3 size: 16 residues.

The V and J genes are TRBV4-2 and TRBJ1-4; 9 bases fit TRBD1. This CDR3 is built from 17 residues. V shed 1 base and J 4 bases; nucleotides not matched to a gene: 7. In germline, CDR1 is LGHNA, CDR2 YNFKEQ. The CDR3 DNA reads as TGTGCCAGCAGCCAAGTGGGACAGGGTTTTAATAATGAAAAACTGTTTTTT. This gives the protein CASSQVGQGFNNEKLFF.

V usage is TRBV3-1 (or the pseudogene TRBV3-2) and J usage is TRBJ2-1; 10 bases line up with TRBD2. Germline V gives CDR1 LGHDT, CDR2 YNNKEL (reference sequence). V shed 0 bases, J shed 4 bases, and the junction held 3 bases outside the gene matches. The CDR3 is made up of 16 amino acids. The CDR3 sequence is CASSQESGLAYNEQFF. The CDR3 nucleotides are TGTGCCAGCAGCCAAGAGTCGGGACTAGCGTACAATGAGCAGTTCTTC.

The CDR3 coding sequence is TGTGCCAGCAGCCAAGAAACCGGGACAGGGAGTGAAAAACTGTTTTTT. Its translation: CASSQETGTGSEKLFF. The chain links TRBV3-1 (or the pseudogene TRBV3-2) to TRBJ1-4; 9 nucleotides agree with TRBD1. Germline CDR1 is LGHDT and CDR2 is YNNKEL (reference sequence). Unmatched junction bases numbered 6, after V lost 0 bases and J lost 7 bases. The CDR3 contains 16 residues.

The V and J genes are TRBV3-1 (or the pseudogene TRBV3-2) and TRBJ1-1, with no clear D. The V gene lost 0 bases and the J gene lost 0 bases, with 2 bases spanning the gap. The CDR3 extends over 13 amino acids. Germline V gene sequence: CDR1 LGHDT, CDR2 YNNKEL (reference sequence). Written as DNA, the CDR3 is TGTGCCAGCAGCCAAGACCTGAACACTGAAGCTTTCTTT. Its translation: CASSQDLNTEAFF.

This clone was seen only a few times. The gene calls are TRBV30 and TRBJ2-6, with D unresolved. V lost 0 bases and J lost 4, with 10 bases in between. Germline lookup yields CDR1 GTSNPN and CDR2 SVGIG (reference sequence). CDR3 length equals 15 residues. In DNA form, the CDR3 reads TGTGCCTGGAGTGTACTGGGTCTCGGGGCCAACGTCCTGACTTTC. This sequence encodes CAWSVLGLGANVLTF.

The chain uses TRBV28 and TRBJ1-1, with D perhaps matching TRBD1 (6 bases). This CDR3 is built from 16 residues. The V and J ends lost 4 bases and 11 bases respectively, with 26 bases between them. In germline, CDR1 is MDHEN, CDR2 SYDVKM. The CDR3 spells CASSSQGSVRILGAFF. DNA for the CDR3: TGTGCCAGCAGTTCCCAGGGGTCCGTGCGCATATTGGGGGCTTTCTTT.

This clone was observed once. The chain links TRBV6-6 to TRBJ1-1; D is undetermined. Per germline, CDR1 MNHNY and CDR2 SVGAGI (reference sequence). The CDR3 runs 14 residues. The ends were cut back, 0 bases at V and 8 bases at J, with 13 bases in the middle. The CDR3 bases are TGTGCCAGCAGTTACTCTAGTGGCGGCAGGGAAGCTTTCTTT. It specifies CASSYSSGGREAFF.

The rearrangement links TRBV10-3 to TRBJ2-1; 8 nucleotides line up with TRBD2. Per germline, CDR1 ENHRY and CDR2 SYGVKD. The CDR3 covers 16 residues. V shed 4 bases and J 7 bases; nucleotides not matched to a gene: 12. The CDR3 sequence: CAISVGGSGGMNEQFF. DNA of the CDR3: TGTGCCATCAGTGTCGGGGGAAGCGGGGGTATGAATGAGCAGTTCTTC.

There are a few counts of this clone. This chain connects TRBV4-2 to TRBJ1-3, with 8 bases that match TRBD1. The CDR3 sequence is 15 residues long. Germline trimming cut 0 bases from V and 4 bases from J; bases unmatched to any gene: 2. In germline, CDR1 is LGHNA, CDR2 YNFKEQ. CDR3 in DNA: TGTGCCAGCAGCCAAGAGACAGGGGCGGGAAACACCATATATTTT. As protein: CASSQETGAGNTIYF.

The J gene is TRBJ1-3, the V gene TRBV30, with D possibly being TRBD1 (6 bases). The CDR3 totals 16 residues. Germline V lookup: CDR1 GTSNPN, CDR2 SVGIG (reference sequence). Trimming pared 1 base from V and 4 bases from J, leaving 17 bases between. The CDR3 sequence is CAWSAHEQGSGNTIYF. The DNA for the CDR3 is TGTGCCTGGAGTGCCCATGAACAGGGTTCGGGAAACACCATATATTTT.

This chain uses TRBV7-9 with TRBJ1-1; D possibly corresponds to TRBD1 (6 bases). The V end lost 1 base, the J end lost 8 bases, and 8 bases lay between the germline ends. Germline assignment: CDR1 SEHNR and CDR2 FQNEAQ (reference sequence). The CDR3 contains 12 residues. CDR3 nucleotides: TGTGCCAGCAGCTTAGGGGGGCTGGAAGCTTTCTTT. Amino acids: CASSLGGLEAFF.

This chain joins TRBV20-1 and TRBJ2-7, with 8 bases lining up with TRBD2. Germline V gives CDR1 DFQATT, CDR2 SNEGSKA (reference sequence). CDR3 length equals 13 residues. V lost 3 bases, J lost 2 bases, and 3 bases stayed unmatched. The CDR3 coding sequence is TGCAGTGCTAGTGTCGGGAGGGCCTACGAGCAGTACTTC. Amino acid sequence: CSASVGRAYEQYF.

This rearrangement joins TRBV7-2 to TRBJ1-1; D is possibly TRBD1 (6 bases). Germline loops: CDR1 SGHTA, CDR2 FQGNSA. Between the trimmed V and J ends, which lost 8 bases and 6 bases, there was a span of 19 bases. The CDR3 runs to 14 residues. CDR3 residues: CASLGGGRMAEAFF. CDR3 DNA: TGTGCCAGCCTGGGAGGGGGGAGGATGGCTGAAGCTTTCTTT.

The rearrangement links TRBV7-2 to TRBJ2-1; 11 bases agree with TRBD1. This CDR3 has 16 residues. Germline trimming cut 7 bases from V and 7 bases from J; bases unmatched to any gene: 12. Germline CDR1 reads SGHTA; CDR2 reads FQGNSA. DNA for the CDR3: TGTGCCAGCACGCCACGAGGGACAGGGGGGTTGAATGAGCAGTTCTTC. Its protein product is CASTPRGTGGLNEQFF.

The CDR3: CAWSVISYGYTF. For the CDR3, the DNA is TGTGCCTGGAGTGTAATCTCTTATGGCTACACCTTC. The V gene is TRBV30, the J gene TRBJ1-2; D is unclear. The CDR3 consists of 12 residues. Germline V gene lookup returns CDR1 GTSNPN and CDR2 SVGIG (reference sequence). V shed 0 bases and J shed 5 bases, with 7 bases lying between them. Using reference TRBV30 and TRBJ1-2 for the parts outside the CDR3, the full variable domain is SQTIHQWPATLVQPVGSPLSLECTVEGTSNPNLYWYRQAAGRGLQLLFYSVGIGQISSEVPQNLSASRPQDRQFILSSKKLLLSDSGFYLCAWSVISYGYTFGSGTRLTVV.